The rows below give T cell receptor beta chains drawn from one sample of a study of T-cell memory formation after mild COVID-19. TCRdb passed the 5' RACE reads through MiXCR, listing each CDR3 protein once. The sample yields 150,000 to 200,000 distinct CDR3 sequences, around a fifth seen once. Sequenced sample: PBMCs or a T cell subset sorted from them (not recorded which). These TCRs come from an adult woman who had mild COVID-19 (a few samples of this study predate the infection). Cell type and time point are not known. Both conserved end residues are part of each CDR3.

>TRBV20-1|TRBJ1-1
CSVFLTGATEAFF
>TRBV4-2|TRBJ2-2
CAIRPSGGSMNTGELFF
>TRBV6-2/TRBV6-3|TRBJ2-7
CASSPNTGTGLVYEQYF
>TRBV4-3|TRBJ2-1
CASSQGGKAGGPGEQFF
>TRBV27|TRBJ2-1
CASSSFQGFQFF
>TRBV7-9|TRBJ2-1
CASSLGTGDGDEQFF
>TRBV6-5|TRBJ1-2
CASSYSDSYGYTF
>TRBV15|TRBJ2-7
CATSRDFRGEQYF
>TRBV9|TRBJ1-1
CASSVGSLNTEAFF
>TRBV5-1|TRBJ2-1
CASSSDTIGTGDEQFF
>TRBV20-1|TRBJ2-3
CSARSIAGVGDTQYF
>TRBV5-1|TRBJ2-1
CASSLTPVVTSGDYNEQFF
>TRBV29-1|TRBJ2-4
CSVLAGGYENIQYF
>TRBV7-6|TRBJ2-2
CASSLGSGGDTGELFF
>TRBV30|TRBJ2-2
CAWGLGELFF
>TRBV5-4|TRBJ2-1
CASSLGVPYNEQFF
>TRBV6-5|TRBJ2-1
CASSYSAGGVDEQFF
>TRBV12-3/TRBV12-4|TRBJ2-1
CASSPRDKGINEQFF
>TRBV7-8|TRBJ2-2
CASSLSGYTGELFF
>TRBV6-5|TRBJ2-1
CASSFRGGPPTSGRSEQFF
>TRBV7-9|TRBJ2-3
CASSLAGLDTQYF
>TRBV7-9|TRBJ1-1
CASSPTAAEAFF